The clone carrying this T cell receptor (beta chain) is medium-sized within its sample. Its cognate antigen is unknown. The data were obtained in a study of CD8+CD57+ T cells in acquired aplastic anemia. Genomic DNA constituted the template upon which TCR beta VDJ and CDR3 profiling was performed. TCRdb fed the reads into MiXCR, producing one record per CDR3 protein. The data show about 58,000 distinct CDR3 sequences, with approximately 54% seen just once and approximately 15% held by the top ten. By flow cytometry, patients selected for sequencing had shown an expansion of CD8+CD57+ cells. Every patient presented with severe acquired aplastic anemia. No therapy had been given to the patients at the time of blood sampling. The CDR3 consists of 14 residues. The V end lost 7 bases, the J end lost 6 bases, and 13 bases lay between the germline ends. Germline-derived CDR1 and CDR2 are SNHLY and FYNNEI. General observations from the study: Common to patients and controls were twenty-nine CD8+ CDR3 sequences.

This chain joins TRBV2 and TRBJ1-6; TRBD1 is a possible D gene (5 bases). Sequencing was done on a sample of sorted CD4+, CD8+, or CD8+CD57+ T cells (not recorded which) from PBMCs. This sequence originates from a human donor with aplastic anemia. The CDR3 nucleotides read TGTGCCAGCACCAACGCAGGGAGTAATTCACCCCTCCACTTT. Translated: CASTNAGSNSPLHF.